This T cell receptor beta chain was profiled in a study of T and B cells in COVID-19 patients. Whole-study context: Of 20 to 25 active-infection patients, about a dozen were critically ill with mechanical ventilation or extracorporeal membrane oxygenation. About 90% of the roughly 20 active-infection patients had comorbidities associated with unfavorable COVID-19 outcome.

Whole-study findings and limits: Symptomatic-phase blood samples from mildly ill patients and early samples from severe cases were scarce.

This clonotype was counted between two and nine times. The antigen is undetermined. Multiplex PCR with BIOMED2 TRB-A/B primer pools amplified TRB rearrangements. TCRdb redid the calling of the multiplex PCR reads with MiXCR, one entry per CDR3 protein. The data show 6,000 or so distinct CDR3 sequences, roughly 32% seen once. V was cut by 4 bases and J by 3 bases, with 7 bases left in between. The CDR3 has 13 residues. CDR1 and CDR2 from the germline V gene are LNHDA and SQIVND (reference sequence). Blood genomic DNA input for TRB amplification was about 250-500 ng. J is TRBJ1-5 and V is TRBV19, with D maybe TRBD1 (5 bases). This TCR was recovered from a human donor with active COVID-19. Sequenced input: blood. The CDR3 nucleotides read TGTGCCAGTAGTAGGGACCTCAATCAGCCCCAGCATTTT. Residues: CASSRDLNQPQHF.